This TCR beta chain emerged from a study of early T cells in non-severe SARS-CoV-2 infection. Study results and caveats: VDJdb matches were skewed toward anti-spike CD8 T cell responses.

Via MiXCR, TCRdb re-called the 5' RACE reads, giving one row per CDR3 protein. The sample lists some 66,000 distinct CDR3 sequences; 8% to 9.5% were seen once. The ends lost 5 bases at V and 5 bases at J; junction bases unmatched: 10. Germline CDR1 SGHVS, CDR2 FQNEAQ. This CDR3 has 16 amino acids. This clonotype was found many times. Its antigen is still unknown. The sequencing input was whole blood. The V and J genes are TRBV7-8 and TRBJ2-5; TRBD1 agrees at 11 bases. This clonotype was obtained from an adult who was a healthcare worker with PCR-confirmed SARS-CoV-2 infection or an uninfected control (not recorded which). The CDR3, as DNA: TGTGCCAGCAGCACTTCTCGGACAGGGGGCTCGGAGACCCAGTACTTC. Residues: CASSTSRTGGSETQYF.